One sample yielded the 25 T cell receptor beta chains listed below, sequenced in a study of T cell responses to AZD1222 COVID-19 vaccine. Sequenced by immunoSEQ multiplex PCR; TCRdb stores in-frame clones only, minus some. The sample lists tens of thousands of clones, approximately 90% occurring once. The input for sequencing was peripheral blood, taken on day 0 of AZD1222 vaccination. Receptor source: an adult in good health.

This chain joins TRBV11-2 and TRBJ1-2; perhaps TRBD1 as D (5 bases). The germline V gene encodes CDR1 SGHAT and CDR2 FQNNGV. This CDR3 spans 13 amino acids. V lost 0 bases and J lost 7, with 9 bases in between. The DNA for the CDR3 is TGTGCCAGCAGCTTAGACTGGGGGAGTGGCTACACCTTC. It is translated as CASSLDWGSGYTF.

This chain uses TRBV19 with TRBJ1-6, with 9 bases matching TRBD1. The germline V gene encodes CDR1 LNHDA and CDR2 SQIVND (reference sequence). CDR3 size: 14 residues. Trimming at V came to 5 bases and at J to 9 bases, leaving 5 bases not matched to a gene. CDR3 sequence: CASSAQGAISPLHF. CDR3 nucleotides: TGTGCCAGTAGTGCACAGGGGGCGATTTCACCCCTCCACTTT.

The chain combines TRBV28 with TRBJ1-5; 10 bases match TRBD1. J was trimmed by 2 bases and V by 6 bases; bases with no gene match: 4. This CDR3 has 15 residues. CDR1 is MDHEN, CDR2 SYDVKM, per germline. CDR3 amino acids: CASRGTGARNQPQHF. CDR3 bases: TGTGCCAGCAGAGGGACAGGGGCTCGCAATCAGCCCCAGCATTTT.

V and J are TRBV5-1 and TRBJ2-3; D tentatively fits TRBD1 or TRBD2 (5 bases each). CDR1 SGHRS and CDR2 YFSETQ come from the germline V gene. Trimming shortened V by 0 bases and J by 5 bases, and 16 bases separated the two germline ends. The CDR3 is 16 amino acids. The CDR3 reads CASSLGYGAARDTQYF. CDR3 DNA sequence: TGCGCCAGCAGCTTGGGTTACGGGGCGGCACGAGATACGCAGTATTTT. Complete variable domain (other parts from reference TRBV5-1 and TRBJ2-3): KAGVTQTPRYLIKTRGQQVTLSCSPISGHRSVSWYQQTPGQGLQFLFEYFSETQRNKGNFPGRFSGRQFSNSRSEMNVSTLELGDSALYLCASSLGYGAARDTQYFGPGTRLTVL.

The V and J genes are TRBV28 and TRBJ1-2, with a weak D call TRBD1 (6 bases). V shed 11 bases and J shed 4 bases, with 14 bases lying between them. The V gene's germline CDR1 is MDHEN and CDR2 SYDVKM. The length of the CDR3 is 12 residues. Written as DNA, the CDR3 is TGTGCCTACCAGGGGTATGGCTATGGCTACACCTTC. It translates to CAYQGYGYGYTF.

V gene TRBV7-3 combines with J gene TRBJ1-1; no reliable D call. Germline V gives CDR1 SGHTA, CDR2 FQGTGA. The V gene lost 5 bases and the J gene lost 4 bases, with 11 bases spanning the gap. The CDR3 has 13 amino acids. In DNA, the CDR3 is TGTGCCAGCAGCCCTACAGCCGGCACTGAAGCTTTCTTT. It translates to CASSPTAGTEAFF.

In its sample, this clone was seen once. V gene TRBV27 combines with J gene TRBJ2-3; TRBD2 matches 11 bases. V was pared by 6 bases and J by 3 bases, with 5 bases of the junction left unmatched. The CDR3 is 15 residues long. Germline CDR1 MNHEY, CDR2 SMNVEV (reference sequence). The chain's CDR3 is CASRRGLADTDTQYF. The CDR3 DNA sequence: TGTGCCAGCAGGAGGGGACTAGCGGATACAGATACGCAGTATTTT.

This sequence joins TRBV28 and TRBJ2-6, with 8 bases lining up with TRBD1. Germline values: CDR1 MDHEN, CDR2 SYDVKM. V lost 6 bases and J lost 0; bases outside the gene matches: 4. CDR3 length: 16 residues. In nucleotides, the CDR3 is TGTGCCAGCAGGTCCGGGACAGGCTCTGGGGCCAACGTCCTGACTTTC. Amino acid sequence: CASRSGTGSGANVLTF.

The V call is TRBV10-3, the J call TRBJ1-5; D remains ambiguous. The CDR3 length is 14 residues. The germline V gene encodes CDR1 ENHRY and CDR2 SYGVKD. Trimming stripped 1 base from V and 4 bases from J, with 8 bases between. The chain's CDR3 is CAISELGVNQPQHF. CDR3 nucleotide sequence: TGTGCCATCAGTGAGTTAGGAGTGAATCAGCCCCAGCATTTT.

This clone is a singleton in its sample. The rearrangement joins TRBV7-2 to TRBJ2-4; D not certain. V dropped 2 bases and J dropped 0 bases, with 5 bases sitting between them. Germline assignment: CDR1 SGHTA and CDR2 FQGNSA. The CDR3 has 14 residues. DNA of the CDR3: TGTGCCAGCAGCTTACACCTAGCCAAAAACATTCAGTACTTC. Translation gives CASSLHLAKNIQYF. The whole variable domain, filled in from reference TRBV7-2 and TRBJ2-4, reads GAGVSQSPSNKVTEKGKDVELRCDPISGHTALYWYRQSLGQGLEFLIYFQGNSAPDKSGLPSDRFSAERTGGSVSTLTIQRTQQEDSAVYLCASSLHLAKNIQYFGAGTRLSVL.

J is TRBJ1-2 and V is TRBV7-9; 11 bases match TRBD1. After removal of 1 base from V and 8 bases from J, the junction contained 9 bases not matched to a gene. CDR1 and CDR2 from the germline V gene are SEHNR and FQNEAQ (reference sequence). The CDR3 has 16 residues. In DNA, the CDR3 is TGTGCCAGCAGCTTAGTCGGAGGACAGGGGGCGCAGGGCTACACCTTC. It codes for CASSLVGGQGAQGYTF.

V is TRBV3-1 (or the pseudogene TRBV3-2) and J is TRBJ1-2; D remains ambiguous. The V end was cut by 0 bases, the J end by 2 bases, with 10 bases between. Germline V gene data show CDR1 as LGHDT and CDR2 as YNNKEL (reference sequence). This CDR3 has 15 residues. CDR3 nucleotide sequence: TGTGCCAGCAGCCAAGATTATCCGGAAAACTATGGCTACACCTTC. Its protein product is CASSQDYPENYGYTF.

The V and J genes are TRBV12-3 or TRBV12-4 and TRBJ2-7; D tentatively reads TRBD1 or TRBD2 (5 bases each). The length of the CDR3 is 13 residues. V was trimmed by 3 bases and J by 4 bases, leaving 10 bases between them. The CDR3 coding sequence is TGTGCCAGCAGTTTTTGGGGGAGATACGAGCAGTACTTC. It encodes CASSFWGRYEQYF.

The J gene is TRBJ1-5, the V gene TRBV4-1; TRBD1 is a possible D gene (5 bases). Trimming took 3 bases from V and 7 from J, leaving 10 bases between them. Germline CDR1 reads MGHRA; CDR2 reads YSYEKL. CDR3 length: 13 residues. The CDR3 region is CASSQGEGQPQHF. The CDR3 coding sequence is TGCGCCAGCAGCCAGGGGGAAGGACAGCCCCAGCATTTT.

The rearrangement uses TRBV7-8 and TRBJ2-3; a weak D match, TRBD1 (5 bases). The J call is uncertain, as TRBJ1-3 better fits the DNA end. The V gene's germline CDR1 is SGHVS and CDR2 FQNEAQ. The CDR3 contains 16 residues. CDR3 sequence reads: CASSLSGTSGVPVIYF. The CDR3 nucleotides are TGTGCCAGCAGCCTGTCCGGGACTAGCGGGGTCCCGGTCATATATTTT.

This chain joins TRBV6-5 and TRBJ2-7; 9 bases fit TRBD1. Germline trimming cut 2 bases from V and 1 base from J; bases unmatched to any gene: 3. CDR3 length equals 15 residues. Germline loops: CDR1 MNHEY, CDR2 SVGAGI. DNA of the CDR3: TGTGCCAGCAGTTACCAGACAGGGGGTTCCTACGAGCAGTACTTC. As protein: CASSYQTGGSYEQYF.

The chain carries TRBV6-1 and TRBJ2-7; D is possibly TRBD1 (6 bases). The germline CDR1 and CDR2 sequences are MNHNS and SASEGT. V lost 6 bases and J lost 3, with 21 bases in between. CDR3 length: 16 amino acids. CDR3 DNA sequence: TGTGCCAGCAGCGAACTTAGTCGGACAGACCGCTACGAGCAGTACTTC. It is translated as CASSELSRTDRYEQYF.

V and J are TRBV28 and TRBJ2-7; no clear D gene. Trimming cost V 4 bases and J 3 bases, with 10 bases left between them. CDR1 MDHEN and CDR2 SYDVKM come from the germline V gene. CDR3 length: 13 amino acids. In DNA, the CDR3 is TGTGCCAGCAGTTCCCCCTCCTACTACGAGCAGTACTTC. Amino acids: CASSSPSYYEQYF.

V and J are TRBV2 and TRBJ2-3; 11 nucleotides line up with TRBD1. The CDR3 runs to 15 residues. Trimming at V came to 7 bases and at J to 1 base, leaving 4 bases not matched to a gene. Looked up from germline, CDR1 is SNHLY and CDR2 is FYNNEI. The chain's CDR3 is CASNGQGAGTDTQYF. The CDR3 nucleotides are TGTGCCAGCAATGGACAGGGGGCAGGCACAGATACGCAGTATTTT.

In DNA, the CDR3 is TGTGCCAGCTCACCACGGGCAGGGATGGGAGATACGCAGTATTTT. This sequence encodes CASSPRAGMGDTQYF. V and J are TRBV18 and TRBJ2-3; D is possibly TRBD1 (5 bases). V shed 1 base and J shed 5 bases, with 13 bases lying between them. Germline V gene data show CDR1 as KGHSH and CDR2 as LQKENI. This CDR3 spans 15 amino acids.

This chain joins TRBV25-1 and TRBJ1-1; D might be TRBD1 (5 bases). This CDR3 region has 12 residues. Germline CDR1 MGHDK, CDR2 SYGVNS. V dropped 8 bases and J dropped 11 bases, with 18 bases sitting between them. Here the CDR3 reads CASCFQGDRAFF. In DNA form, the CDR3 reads TGTGCCAGCTGTTTCCAGGGCGATCGTGCTTTCTTT.

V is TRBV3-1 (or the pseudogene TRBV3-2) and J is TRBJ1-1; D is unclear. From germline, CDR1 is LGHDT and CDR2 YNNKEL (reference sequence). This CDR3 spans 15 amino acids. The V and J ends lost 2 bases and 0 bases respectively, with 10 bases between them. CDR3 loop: CASSQSDNLNTEAFF. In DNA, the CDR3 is TGTGCCAGCAGCCAAAGCGACAATTTGAACACTGAAGCTTTCTTT.

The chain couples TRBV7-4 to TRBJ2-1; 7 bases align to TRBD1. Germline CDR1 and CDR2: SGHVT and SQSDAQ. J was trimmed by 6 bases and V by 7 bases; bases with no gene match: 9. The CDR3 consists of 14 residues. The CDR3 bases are TGTGCCAGCATCGCTCGGACAGGAGCCAATGAGCAGTTCTTC. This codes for CASIARTGANEQFF.

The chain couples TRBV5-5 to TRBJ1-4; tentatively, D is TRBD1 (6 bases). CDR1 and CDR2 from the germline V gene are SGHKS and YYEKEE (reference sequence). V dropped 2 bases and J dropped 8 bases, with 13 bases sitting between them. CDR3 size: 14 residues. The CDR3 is CASSFGGLEEKLFF. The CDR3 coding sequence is TGTGCCAGCAGCTTTGGGGGGCTCGAGGAAAAACTGTTTTTT.

CDR3 DNA sequence: TGTGCCAGCAGTGTGGGTAGGGAGCAGTACTTC. As protein: CASSVGREQYF. The genes are TRBV2 and TRBJ2-7; unclear D gene. From germline, CDR1 is SNHLY and CDR2 FYNNEI. Deletions cut 4 bases from V and 7 bases from J, with 8 bases between. The CDR3 consists of 11 residues.